The 21 T cell receptor beta chains below come from one sample, sequenced in a study of technical replicates of blood from several donors (dated by TCRdb to 2017 to 2019). Library preparation employed the immunoSEQ multiplex PCR assay. TCRdb took over this immuneACCESS table, retaining in-frame rearrangements with V and J assigned. Such tables are incomplete; in checked studies, under half of the missing clones stem from an unresolved V gene, and the remainder is unexplained. The sample table shows about 100,000 clones, and approximately 96% are seen once. The leading ten clones occupy about 0.35% of the sample. The source material was T cells isolated from PBMCs. The source of these receptors is a human donor in good health.

J is TRBJ2-3 and V is TRBV7-9, with a tentative D call TRBD2 (6 bases). The CDR3 sequence is 17 residues long. Per the germline V gene, CDR1 is SEHNR and CDR2 is FQNEAQ (reference sequence). V lost 5 bases, J lost 4 bases, and 22 bases lay in between. CDR3 sequence: CASSPPSGNSGADTQYF. DNA for the CDR3: TGTGCCAGCAGCCCCCCCAGCGGTAATAGCGGAGCAGATACGCAGTATTTT.

The chain is built from TRBV19 and TRBJ2-3, with 10 bases lining up with TRBD2. This CDR3 has 16 residues. Per germline, CDR1 LNHDA and CDR2 SQIVND (reference sequence). V was pared by 3 bases and J by 6 bases, with 9 bases of the junction left unmatched. The CDR3 region has the DNA TGTGCCAGTAGTATGGCAGCGGGAGGGCCGGGTGATACGCAGTATTTT. Translation: CASSMAAGGPGDTQYF.

With respect to this clone: An end of the junction does not agree with germline; a read error may underlie this. The chain is built from TRBV6-1 and TRBJ2-5; D is unresolved. The CDR3 contains 14 residues. Germline V gene data show CDR1 as MNHNS and CDR2 as SASEGT. CDR3 region: CASSEIPHQETQYF. For the CDR3, the DNA is TGTGCCAGCAGTGAAATCCCCCACCAGGAGACCCAGTACTTC.

The V and J genes are TRBV27 and TRBJ1-5; the D gene is possibly TRBD1 (6 bases). CDR1 MNHEY and CDR2 SMNVEV come from the germline V gene (reference sequence). The CDR3 contains 15 residues. Trimming removed 4 bases from V and 11 bases from J, with 21 bases in between. The CDR3 DNA follows: TGTGCCAGCAGTTCCTCAGGGGAGGGGATCAGAACCCAGCATTTT. Amino acid sequence: CASSSSGEGIRTQHF.

The chain uses TRBV7-3 and TRBJ2-1; 10 bases are a match to TRBD2. V lost 3 bases, J lost 7 bases, and 9 bases stayed unmatched. CDR3 length: 16 amino acids. Germline assignment: CDR1 SGHTA and CDR2 FQGTGA. The CDR3 here is CASSLILAGVPNEQFF. The DNA of the CDR3 is TGTGCCAGCAGCTTGATTCTAGCGGGAGTTCCGAATGAGCAGTTCTTC. The variable domain in full, with the rest retrieved from reference TRBV7-3 and TRBJ2-1, is GAGVSQTPSNKVTEKGKYVELRCDPISGHTALYWYRQSLGQGPEFLIYFQGTGAADDSGLPNDRFFAVRPEGSVSTLKIQRTERGDSAVYLCASSLILAGVPNEQFFGPGTRLTVL.

The chain carries TRBV9 and TRBJ2-3; tentative D call: TRBD2 (6 bases). Germline V gene sequence: CDR1 SGDLS, CDR2 YYNGEE. This CDR3 comprises 16 residues. Trimming removed 0 bases at V and 4 bases at J, with 15 bases between. Here the CDR3 DNA reads TGTGCCAGCAGCGTAGTTGACGGGAGCGGGCCAGATACGCAGTATTTT. Translated: CASSVVDGSGPDTQYF. The whole variable domain, filled in from reference TRBV9 and TRBJ2-3, reads DSGVTQTPKHLITATGQRVTLRCSPRSGDLSVYWYQQSLDQGLQFLIQYYNGEERAKGNILERFSAQQFPDLHSELNLSSLELGDSALYFCASSVVDGSGPDTQYFGPGTRLTVL.

The chain has TRBV5-1 and TRBJ2-7; D is perhaps TRBD1 (6 bases). Germline V gives CDR1 SGHRS, CDR2 YFSETQ. The CDR3 is made up of 14 amino acids. V lost 7 bases to trimming and J lost 4 bases, with 18 bases between them. CDR3 residues: CASLGNRDRYEQYF. CDR3 sequence (DNA): TGCGCCAGCCTAGGAAACAGGGATCGGTACGAGCAGTACTTC.

The chain has TRBV7-7 and TRBJ2-7; 10 bases fit TRBD2. There are 14 residues in the CDR3. In germline, CDR1 is SSHAT, CDR2 FNYEAQ (reference sequence). Losses at the gene ends were 5 bases for V and 6 bases for J; bases not matched to a gene: 7. CDR3 in DNA: TGTGCCAGCAGCAGCACTAGCGGGACCCCCGAGCAGTACTTC. As protein: CASSSTSGTPEQYF.

The chain carries TRBV6-5 and TRBJ2-7, with 12 bases matching TRBD1. The V segment lost 3 bases and the J segment 9 bases; nucleotides outside the gene matches: 6. Germline V CDR1 and CDR2: MNHEY, SVGAGI. The CDR3 contains 14 residues. CDR3 sequence (DNA): TGTGCCAGCAGTTATACCGGGACAGGGGGCATGCAGTACTTC. Translating it yields CASSYTGTGGMQYF.

The chain recombines TRBV27 with TRBJ1-1; 7 positions match TRBD1. Germline values: CDR1 MNHEY, CDR2 SMNVEV (reference sequence). Germline trimming cut 3 bases from V and 0 bases from J; bases unmatched to any gene: 7. This CDR3 contains 16 residues. CDR3 sequence: CASSFVAGQLNTEAFF. DNA of the CDR3: TGTGCCAGCAGTTTCGTCGCGGGACAGCTGAACACTGAAGCTTTCTTT.

The V and J genes are TRBV7-3 and TRBJ1-2, with 8 bases matching TRBD1. CDR1 is SGHTA and CDR2 is FQGTGA in the germline V gene. The junction had 11 bases not matched to a gene; V was cut back by 0 bases and J by 8 bases. The CDR3 covers 16 residues. The CDR3 is CASSLTGTGYYVGYTF. The CDR3 nucleotides are TGTGCCAGCAGCTTAACAGGGACAGGATACTATGTCGGCTACACCTTC.

This clone was observed once. The J gene is TRBJ1-2, the V gene TRBV9; weak D call: TRBD1 (6 bases). CDR1 is SGDLS, CDR2 YYNGEE, per germline. V lost 1 base to trimming and J lost 1 base, with 11 bases between them. The CDR3 has 15 residues. CDR3 protein: CASSVSGTNNYGYTF. The CDR3 nucleotides are TGTGCCAGCAGCGTATCCGGGACAAATAACTATGGCTACACCTTC.

This clone was seen only once. The chain recombines TRBV11-2 with TRBJ1-5; D might be TRBD1 (5 bases). CDR1 and CDR2 from the germline V gene are SGHAT and FQNNGV. The CDR3 contains 13 residues. V lost 3 bases, J lost 5 bases, and 8 bases lay in between. The CDR3 DNA reads as TGTGCCAGCAGCTTGGGAGGGGATCAGCCCCAGCATTTT. Its translation is CASSLGGDQPQHF.

The chain uses TRBV25-1 and TRBJ2-3, with 8 bases aligning to TRBD1. CDR3 size: 15 residues. V was clipped by 6 bases and J by 5 bases; unmatched bases: 10. Germline CDR1 reads MGHDK; CDR2 reads SYGVNS. In DNA, the CDR3 is TGTGCCAGCAGGGAGACAGGGGACGGTGGAGATACGCAGTATTTT. Translating it yields CASRETGDGGDTQYF. The variable domain in full, completed from reference TRBV25-1 and TRBJ2-3, reads EADIYQTPRYLVIGTGKKITLECSQTMGHDKMYWYQQDPGMELHLIHYSYGVNSTEKGDLSSESTVSRIRTEHFPLTLESARPSHTSQYLCASRETGDGGDTQYFGPGTRLTVL.

The chain combines TRBV21-1 with TRBJ2-1; the D call in the table, TRBD1, was not verified against the DNA. TRBV21-1 is termed a pseudogene. The CDR3 runs to 14 residues. For the CDR3, the DNA is TGTGCCAGCAGCAGACAGGGGGCGCGGAATGAGCAGTTCTTC. It codes for CASSRQGARNEQFF.

This chain links TRBV9 with TRBJ2-2, with 10 bases aligning to TRBD2. The germline V gene has CDR1 SGDLS and CDR2 YYNGEE. With V trimmed by 2 bases and J by 1 base, 5 bases remained unmatched. The CDR3 is made up of 17 amino acids. DNA of the CDR3: TGTGCCAGCAGCGTTTCAGCTAGCGGGAGGAACACCGGGGAGCTGTTTTTT. Its protein is CASSVSASGRNTGELFF.

The chain uses TRBV28 and TRBJ2-7; 7 bases line up with TRBD2. CDR1 is MDHEN and CDR2 is SYDVKM in the germline V gene. The V segment lost 2 bases and the J segment 3 bases; nucleotides outside the gene matches: 4. The CDR3 runs to 14 residues. CDR3 in amino acids: CASSLPSGVYEQYF. Here the CDR3 DNA reads TGTGCCAGCAGTTTACCTAGCGGTGTCTACGAGCAGTACTTC.

This clone was seen only once. The rearrangement uses TRBV18 and TRBJ1-1; no clear D gene. Germline V gives CDR1 KGHSH, CDR2 LQKENI. With 3 bases removed from V and 6 bases from J, the gap between germline ends came to 11 bases. This CDR3 has 13 residues. The CDR3 is CASSPSQDPEAFF. CDR3 in DNA: TGTGCCAGCTCACCCTCTCAGGATCCTGAAGCTTTCTTT.

This chain links TRBV10-3 with TRBJ2-7; 8 bases agree with TRBD2. This CDR3 comprises 16 residues. The germline V gene has CDR1 ENHRY and CDR2 SYGVKD. V gave up 4 bases and J gave up 2 bases; unmatched junction bases: 10. Here the CDR3 reads CAISGPLAGATYEQYF. CDR3 DNA sequence: TGTGCCATCAGTGGGCCCCTAGCGGGCGCCACCTACGAGCAGTACTTC.

This chain uses TRBV7-9 with TRBJ2-5, with a weak D call TRBD2 (5 bases). The CDR3 sequence is 11 residues long. Trimming shortened V by 5 bases and J by 10 bases, and 11 bases separated the two germline ends. The germline V gene encodes CDR1 SEHNR and CDR2 FQNEAQ (reference sequence). The CDR3 DNA reads TGTGCCAGCAGCGCCACGGAGGACCAGTACTTC. It translates to CASSATEDQYF.

The chain links TRBV27 to TRBJ2-1; no definite D call. The CDR3 runs to 16 residues. Germline V gives CDR1 MNHEY, CDR2 SMNVEV (reference sequence). The ends were cut back, 3 bases at V and 0 bases at J, with 12 bases in the middle. The CDR3 loop is CASSFESSPSYNEQFF. CDR3 DNA sequence: TGTGCCAGCAGTTTCGAGAGCTCCCCCTCCTACAATGAGCAGTTCTTC.